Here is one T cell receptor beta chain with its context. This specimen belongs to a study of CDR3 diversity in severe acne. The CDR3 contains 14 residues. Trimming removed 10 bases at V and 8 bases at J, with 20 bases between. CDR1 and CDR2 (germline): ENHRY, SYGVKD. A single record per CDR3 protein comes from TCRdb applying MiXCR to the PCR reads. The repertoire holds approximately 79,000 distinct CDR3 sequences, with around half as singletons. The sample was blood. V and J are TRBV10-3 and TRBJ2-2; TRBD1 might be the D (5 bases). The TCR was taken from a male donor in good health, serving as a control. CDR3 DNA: TGTGCCAGCGGTTTTGGCCAGGGCCATGGGGAGCTGTTTTTT. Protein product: CASGFGQGHGELFF.